The T cell receptor (beta chain) described here comes from a study of cytomegalovirus exposure and HLA in healthy donors. Of note for this clone: What it binds is not known.

The study, taken as a whole, reports: Sequencing depth roughly uniform across donors was assumed in presence/absence analyses.

The PCR employed 60 Vbeta primers together with 13 Jbeta primers. The table came from immunoSEQ multiplex PCR; TCRdb's copy has only in-frame clones and leaves some out. The sample includes some 95,000 clones, roughly 80% seen only once; the top ten take around 7.8%. The ends were cut back, 7 bases at V and 2 bases at J, with 21 bases in the middle. This CDR3 contains 17 residues. CDR1 is SGHVS, CDR2 FQNEAQ, per germline. The V call is TRBV7-8, the J call TRBJ1-5; D perhaps matches TRBD1 (5 bases). Sequencing input: PBMCs. The clonotype was recovered from a man aged 45-65 years in good health and CMV-seropositive. CDR3 in DNA: TGTGCCAGCACCTTGAGGCCTTCCAGGGAAGGCAATCAGCCCCAGCATTTT. Its protein is CASTLRPSREGNQPQHF.